Sequencing of this T cell receptor beta chain was carried out in a study of OX40 agonist ivuxolimab in advanced cancers. About the research overall: An agonistic human IgG2 monoclonal antibody against OX40 (CD134) was given. Three partial responders included one hepatocellular carcinoma patient and two cutaneous melanoma patients. Points from the study as a whole: Among the lowest peripheral clonal expansion occurred in 0.1-3.0 mg/kg partial responders.

V lost 2 bases to trimming and J lost 5 bases, with 6 bases between them. CDR1 is MNHEY and CDR2 is SVGAGI in the germline V gene. The CDR3 spans 12 residues. This clone was counted between two and nine times. Its antigen is undetermined. The data were produced by immunoSEQ multiplex PCR, yet TCRdb's version contains in-frame clones alone and is incomplete. This table has roughly 100,000 clones, just under 90% appearing once. Patients had blood sampled at baseline and again on cycle 4 day 1 and cycle 7 day 1. The V and J genes are TRBV6-5 and TRBJ1-2, with D uncertain. The origin of this receptor is an adult with an advanced solid tumor such as melanoma, head and neck, liver or kidney cancer. Sequencing was performed on CD4+ or CD8+ T cells sorted from blood, taken in a trial of the OX40 agonist ivuxolimab. The CDR3 here is CASSYGGYGYTF. CDR3 bases: TGTGCCAGCAGTTACGGCGGGTATGGCTACACCTTC.